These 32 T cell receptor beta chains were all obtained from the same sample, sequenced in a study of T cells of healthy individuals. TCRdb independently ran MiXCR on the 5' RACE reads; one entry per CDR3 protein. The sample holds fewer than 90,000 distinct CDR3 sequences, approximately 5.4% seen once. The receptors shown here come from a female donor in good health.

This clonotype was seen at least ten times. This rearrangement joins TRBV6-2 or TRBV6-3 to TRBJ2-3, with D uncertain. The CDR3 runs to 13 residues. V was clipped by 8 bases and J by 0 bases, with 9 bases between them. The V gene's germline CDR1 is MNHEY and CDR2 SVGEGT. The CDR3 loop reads CASCRPSTDTQYF. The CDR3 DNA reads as TGTGCCAGCTGCCGCCCTAGCACAGATACGCAGTATTTT.

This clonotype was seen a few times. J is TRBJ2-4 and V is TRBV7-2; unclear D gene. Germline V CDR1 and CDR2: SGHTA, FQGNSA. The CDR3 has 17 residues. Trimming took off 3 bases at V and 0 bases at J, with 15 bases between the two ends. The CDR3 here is CASSFDTAELAKNIQYF. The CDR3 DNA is TGTGCCAGCAGCTTCGACACCGCTGAGCTAGCCAAAAACATTCAGTACTTC.

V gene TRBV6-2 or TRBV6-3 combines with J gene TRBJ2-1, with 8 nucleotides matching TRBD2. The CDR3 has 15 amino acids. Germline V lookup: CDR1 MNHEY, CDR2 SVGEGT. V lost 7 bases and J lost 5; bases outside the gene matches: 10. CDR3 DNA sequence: TGTGCCAGCACTTGGGGGGGACTAGTCAACAATGAGCAGTTCTTC. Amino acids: CASTWGGLVNNEQFF.

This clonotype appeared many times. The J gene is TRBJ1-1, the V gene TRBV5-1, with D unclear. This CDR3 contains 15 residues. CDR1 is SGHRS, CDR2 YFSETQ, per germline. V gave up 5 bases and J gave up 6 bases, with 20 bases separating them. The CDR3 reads CASRPNAGSVAEAFF. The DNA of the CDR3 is TGCGCCAGCAGGCCTAACGCAGGAAGCGTTGCTGAAGCTTTCTTT.

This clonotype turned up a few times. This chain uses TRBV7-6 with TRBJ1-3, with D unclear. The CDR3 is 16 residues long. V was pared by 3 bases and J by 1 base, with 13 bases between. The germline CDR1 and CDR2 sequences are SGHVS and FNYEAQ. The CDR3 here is CASSLGNIPSGNTIYF. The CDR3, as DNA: TGTGCCAGCAGCTTGGGCAACATTCCTTCTGGAAACACCATATATTTT.

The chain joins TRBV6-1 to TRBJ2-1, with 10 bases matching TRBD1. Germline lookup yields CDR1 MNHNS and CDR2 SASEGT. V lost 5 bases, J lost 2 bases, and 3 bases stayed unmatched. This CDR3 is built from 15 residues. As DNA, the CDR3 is TGTGCCAGCAGTCGGGACAGGGGCACCTACAATGAGCAGTTCTTC. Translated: CASSRDRGTYNEQFF.

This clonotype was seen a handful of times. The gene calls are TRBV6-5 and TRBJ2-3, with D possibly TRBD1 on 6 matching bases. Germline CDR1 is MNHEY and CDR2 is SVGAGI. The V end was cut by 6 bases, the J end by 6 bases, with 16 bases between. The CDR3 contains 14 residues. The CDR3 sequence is CASRDTGRLDTQYF. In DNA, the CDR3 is TGTGCCAGCAGGGACACAGGGCGTTTGGATACGCAGTATTTT.

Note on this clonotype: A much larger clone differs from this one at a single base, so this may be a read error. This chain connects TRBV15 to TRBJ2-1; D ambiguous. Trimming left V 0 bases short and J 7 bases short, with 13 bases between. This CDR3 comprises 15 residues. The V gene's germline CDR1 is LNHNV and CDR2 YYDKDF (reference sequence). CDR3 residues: CATSRDFREKNEQFF. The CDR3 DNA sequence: TGTGCCACCAGCAGAGATTTCCGAGAGAAGAATGAGCAGTTCTTC.

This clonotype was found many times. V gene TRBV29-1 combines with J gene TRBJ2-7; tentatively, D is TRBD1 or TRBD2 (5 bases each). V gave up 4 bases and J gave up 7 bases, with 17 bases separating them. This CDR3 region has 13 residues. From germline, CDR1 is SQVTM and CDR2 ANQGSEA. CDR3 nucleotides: TGCAGCGTTGCGACTTCCCCCGAGGGGGAGCAGTACTTC. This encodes CSVATSPEGEQYF.

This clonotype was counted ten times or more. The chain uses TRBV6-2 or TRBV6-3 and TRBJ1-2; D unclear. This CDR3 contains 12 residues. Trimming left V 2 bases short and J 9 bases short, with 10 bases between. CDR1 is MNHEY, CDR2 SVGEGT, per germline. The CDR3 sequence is CASSYSVQRYTF. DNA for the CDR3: TGTGCCAGCAGTTACAGTGTGCAGCGCTACACCTTC.

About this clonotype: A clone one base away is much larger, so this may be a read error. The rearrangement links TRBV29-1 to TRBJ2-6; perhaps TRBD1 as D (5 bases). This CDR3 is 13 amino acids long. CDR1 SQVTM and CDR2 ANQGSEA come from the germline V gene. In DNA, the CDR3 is TGCAGCGTTGAAAGAACTGGGGCCGACGTCCTGACTTTC. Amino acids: CSVERTGADVLTF.

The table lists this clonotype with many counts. The CDR3 region has the DNA TGCAGTGCTAGGACTAGCGCGACAGATACGCAGTATTTT. It specifies CSARTSATDTQYF. This chain uses TRBV20-1 with TRBJ2-3; TRBD2 matches 8 bases. V lost 3 bases to trimming and J lost 3 bases; unmatched junction nucleotides: 2. The germline gives CDR1 DFQATT, CDR2 SNEGSKA (reference sequence). The CDR3 is 13 amino acids.

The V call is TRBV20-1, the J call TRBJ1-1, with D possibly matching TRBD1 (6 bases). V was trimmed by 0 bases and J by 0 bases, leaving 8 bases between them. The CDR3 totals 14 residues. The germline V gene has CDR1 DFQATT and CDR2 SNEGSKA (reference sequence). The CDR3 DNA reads TGCAGTGCTAGAGATGGACAGCTGAACACTGAAGCTTTCTTT. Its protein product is CSARDGQLNTEAFF.

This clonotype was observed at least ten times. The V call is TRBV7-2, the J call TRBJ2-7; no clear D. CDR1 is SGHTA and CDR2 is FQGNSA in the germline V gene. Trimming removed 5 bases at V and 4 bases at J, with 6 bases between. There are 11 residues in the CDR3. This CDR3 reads CASSPAYEQYF. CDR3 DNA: TGTGCCAGCAGCCCAGCTTACGAGCAGTACTTC.

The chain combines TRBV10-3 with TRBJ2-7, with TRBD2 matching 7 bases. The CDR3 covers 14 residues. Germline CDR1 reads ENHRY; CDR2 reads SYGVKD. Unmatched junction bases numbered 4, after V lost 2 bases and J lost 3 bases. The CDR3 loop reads CAISERTGGYEQYF. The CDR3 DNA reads TGTGCCATCAGTGAGCGGACGGGGGGCTACGAGCAGTACTTC.

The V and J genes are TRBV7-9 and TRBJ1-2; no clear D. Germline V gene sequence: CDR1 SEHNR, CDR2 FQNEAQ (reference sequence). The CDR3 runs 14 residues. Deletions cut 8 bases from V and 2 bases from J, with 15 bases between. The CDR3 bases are TGTGCCAGCGGCACACCAACAGTAAACTATGGCTACACCTTC. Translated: CASGTPTVNYGYTF.

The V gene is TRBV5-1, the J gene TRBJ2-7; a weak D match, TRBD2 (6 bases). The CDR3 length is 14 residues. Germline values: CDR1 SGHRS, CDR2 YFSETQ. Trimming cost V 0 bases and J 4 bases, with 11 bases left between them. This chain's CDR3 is CASSLDLRGYEQYF. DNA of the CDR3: TGCGCCAGCAGCTTGGATCTCCGGGGGTACGAGCAGTACTTC. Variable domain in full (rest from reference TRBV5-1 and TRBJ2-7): KAGVTQTPRYLIKTRGQQVTLSCSPISGHRSVSWYQQTPGQGLQFLFEYFSETQRNKGNFPGRFSGRQFSNSRSEMNVSTLELGDSALYLCASSLDLRGYEQYFGPGTRLTVT.

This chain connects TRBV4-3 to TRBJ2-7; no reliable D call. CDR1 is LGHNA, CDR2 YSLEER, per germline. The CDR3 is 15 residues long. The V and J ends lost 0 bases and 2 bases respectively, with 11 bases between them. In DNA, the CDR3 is TGCGCCAGCAGCCAAGAAGTGACGAGTGCCTACGAGCAGTACTTC. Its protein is CASSQEVTSAYEQYF.

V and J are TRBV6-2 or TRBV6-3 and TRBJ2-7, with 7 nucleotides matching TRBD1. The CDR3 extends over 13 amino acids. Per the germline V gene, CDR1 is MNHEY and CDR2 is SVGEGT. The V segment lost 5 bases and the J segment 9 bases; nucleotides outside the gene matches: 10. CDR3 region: CASSASGQRGQYF. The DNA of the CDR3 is TGTGCCAGCAGTGCCTCGGGACAGAGGGGGCAGTACTTC.

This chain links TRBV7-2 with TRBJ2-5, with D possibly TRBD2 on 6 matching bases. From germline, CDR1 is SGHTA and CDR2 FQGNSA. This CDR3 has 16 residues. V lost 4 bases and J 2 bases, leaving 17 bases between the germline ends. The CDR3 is CASSYGGADIQETQYF. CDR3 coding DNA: TGTGCCAGCAGCTACGGGGGAGCGGATATACAAGAGACCCAGTACTTC.

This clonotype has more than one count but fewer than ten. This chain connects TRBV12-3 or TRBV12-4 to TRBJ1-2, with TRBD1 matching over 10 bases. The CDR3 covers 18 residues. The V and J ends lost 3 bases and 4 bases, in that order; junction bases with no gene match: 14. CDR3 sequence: CASSFVGQGEPSTYGYTF. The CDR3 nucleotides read TGTGCCAGCAGTTTCGTTGGACAGGGGGAGCCCTCTACCTATGGCTACACCTTC.

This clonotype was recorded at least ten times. The CDR3 spells CATSNDKHYGYTF. The CDR3 DNA sequence: TGTGCCACCAGTAACGACAAACACTATGGCTACACCTTC. The V call is TRBV15, the J call TRBJ1-2; unclear D gene. Trimming shortened V by 6 bases and J by 3 bases, and 11 bases separated the two germline ends. The CDR3 is made up of 13 amino acids. The germline CDR1 and CDR2 sequences are LNHNV and YYDKDF (reference sequence).

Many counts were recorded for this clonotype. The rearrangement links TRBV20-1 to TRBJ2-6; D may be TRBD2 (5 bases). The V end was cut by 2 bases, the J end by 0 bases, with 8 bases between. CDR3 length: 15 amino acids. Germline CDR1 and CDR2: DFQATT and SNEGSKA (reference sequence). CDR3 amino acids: CSARMGSSGANVLTF. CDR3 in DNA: TGCAGTGCTAGAATGGGGAGCTCTGGGGCCAACGTCCTGACTTTC.

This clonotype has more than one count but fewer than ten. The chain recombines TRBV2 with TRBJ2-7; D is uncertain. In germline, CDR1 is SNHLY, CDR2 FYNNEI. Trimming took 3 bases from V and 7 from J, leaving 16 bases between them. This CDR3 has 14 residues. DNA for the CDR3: TGTGCCAGCAGTGACGTTGACTCTACCCAAGAGCAGTACTTC. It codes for CASSDVDSTQEQYF.

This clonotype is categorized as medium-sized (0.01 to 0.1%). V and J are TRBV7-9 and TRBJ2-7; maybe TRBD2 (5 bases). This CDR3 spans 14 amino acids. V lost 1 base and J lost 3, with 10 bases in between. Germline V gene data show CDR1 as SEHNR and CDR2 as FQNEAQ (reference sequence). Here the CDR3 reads CASSLVRESYEQYF. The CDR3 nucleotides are TGTGCCAGCAGCTTAGTCCGGGAAAGCTACGAGCAGTACTTC.

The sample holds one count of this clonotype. The CDR3 DNA sequence: TGCAGCGTTGGAGACAGGATCACTGAAGCTTTCTTT. This sequence encodes CSVGDRITEAFF. V and J are TRBV29-1 and TRBJ1-1; maybe TRBD1 (6 bases). Trimming pared 4 bases from V and 4 bases from J, leaving 10 bases between. Germline CDR1 is SQVTM and CDR2 is ANQGSEA. CDR3 length: 12 amino acids.

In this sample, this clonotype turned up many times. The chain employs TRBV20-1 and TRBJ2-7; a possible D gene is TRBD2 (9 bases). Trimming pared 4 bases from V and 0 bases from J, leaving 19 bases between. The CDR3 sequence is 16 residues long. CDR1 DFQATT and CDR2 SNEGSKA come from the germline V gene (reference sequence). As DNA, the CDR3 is TGCAGTGCTACTAGCGGGACAGGCGTACCCTCCTACGAGCAGTACTTC. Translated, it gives CSATSGTGVPSYEQYF.

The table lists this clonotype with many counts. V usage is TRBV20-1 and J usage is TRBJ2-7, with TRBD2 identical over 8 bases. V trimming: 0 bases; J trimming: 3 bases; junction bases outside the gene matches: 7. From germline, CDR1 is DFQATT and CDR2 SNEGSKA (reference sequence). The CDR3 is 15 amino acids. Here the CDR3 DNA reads TGCAGTGCTAGAGATCGTGGTAGCGGGATCTACGAGCAGTACTTC. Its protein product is CSARDRGSGIYEQYF.

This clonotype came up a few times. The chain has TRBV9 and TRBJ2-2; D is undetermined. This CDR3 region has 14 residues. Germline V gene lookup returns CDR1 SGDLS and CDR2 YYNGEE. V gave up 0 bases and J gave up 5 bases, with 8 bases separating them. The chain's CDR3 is CASSVVSSTGELFF. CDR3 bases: TGTGCCAGCAGCGTAGTGAGTTCGACCGGGGAGCTGTTTTTT.

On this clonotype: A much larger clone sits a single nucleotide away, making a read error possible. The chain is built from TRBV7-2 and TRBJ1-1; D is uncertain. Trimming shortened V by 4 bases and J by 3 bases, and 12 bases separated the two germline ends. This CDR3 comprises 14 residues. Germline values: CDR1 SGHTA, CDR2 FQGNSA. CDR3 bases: TGTGCCAGCAGCTATCGAGGGCTTTACACTGAAGCTTTCTTT. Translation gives CASSYRGLYTEAFF.

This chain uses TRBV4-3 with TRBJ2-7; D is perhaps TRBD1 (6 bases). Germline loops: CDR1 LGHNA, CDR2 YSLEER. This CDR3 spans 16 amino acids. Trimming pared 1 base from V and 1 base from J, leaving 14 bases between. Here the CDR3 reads CASSQGLQGDSYEQYF. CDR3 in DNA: TGCGCCAGCAGCCAAGGACTACAGGGTGATTCCTACGAGCAGTACTTC.

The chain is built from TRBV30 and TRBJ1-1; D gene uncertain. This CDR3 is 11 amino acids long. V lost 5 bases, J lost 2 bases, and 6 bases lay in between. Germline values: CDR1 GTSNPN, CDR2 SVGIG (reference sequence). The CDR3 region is CAWVRNTEAFF. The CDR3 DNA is TGTGCCTGGGTCAGAAACACTGAAGCTTTCTTT.